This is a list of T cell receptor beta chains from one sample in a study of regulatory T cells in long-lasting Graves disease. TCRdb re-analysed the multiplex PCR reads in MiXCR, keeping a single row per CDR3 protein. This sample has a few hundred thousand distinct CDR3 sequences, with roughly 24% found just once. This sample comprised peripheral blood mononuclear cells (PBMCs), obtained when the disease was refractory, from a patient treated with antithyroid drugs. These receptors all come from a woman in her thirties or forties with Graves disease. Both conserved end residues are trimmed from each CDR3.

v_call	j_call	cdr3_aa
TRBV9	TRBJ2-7	ASSVGWGGQKNEQY
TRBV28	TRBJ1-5	ASSLPRDRAHQPQH
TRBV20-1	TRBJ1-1	SAREHDRVLSEAF
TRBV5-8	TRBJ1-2	ASSLVGGYGYT
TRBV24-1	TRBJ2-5	ATSDSETAQGTQY
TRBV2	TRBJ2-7	ASNSGTRYEQY
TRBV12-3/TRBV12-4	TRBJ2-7	ASSPGQLAGNLVQY
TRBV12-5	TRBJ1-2	ASGLAGVTYGYT
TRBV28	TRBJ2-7	ASVHNPLGPRPYEQY
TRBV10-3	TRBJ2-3	AISESTFPRADTQY
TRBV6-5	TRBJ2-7	ASSSLSAQSSYGQY
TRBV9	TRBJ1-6	ASSVEVADSPLH
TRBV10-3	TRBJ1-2	AISEYSGSTGYT
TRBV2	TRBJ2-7	ASRRTGGEQY
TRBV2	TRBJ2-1	ASRRRESVFNEQF
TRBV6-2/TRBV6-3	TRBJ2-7	ASRIRGDYEQY
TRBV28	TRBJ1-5	ASSLQQFNQPQH
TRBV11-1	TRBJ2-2	ASSSSNGELF
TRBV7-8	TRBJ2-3	ASSSWTDTDTQY
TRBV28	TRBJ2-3	ASSFTGLQGDTQY
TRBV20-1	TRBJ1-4	SARVNRGIEKLF
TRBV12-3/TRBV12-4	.	ASKNRHEQF
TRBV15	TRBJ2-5	ATSRDFRTSDQETQY
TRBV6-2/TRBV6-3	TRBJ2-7	ASSYKERVDGTYEQY
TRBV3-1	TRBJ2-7	ASSLWQGAYEQY
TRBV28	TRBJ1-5	ASSLDPVSNQPQH
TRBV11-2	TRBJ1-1	ASSLRAGNMNTEAF
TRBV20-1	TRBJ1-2	SANRGDYGYT
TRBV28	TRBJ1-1	ASSPRTGGEGWTEAF
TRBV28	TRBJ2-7	ASWALYEQY
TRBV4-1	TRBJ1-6	ASSQVPGGAYNSPLH
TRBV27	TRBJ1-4	ASSPGGDEKLF
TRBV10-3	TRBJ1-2	AISLDPSYYGYT
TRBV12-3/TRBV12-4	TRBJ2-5	ASSSSGGYETQY
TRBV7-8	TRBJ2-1	ASSYWGQNSEQF
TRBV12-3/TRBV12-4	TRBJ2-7	ASSLAGFYEQY
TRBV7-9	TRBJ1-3	ASSPSAHSGNTIY